This is a list of T cell receptor beta chains from one sample in a study of blood T cells in healthy people across ages. From the 5' RACE reads, TCRdb called clonotypes with MiXCR, one entry per CDR3 protein. The sample lists roughly 1.5 million distinct CDR3 sequences; approximately 43% were seen once. Material: blood. The receptors were gathered from a woman between 18 and 29 years old in good health. Both conserved end residues are part of each CDR3. D genes are given only for firm matches. For some rows the clone size is stated as once, few or many, or as a class when expanded; others skip it.

>TRBD2|TRBJ2-3|-|TRBV20-1
CSASKAGGGTDTQYF
>-|TRBJ2-4|few|TRBV5-6
CASSLTAQNIQYF
>-|TRBJ2-3|-|TRBV11-2
CASSPRIAGTQYF
>TRBD1|TRBJ2-5|few|TRBV7-2
CASSPRWDRETQYF
>-|TRBJ2-5|-|TRBV6-2/TRBV6-3
CASNESGAREQYF
>-|TRBJ2-3|few|TRBV20-1
CSARDRLGGITDTQYF
>-|TRBJ2-1|few|TRBV15
CATSRPRRGNNEQFF
>-|TRBJ1-6|-|TRBV25-1
CASSELVAGDSPLHF
>-|TRBJ2-1|-|TRBV5-1
CASSGVVGGYNEQFF
>TRBD1|TRBJ2-1|-|TRBV6-5
CASSYDRGKYNEQFF
>-|TRBJ1-3|few|TRBV2
CASSEQGDGNTIYF
>-|-|few|TRBV20-1
CSANPPTGKTHEQYF
>TRBD2|TRBJ2-1|-|TRBV9
CASSARLAGGNNEQFF
>TRBD1|TRBJ1-1|-|TRBV12-3/TRBV12-4
CASSWDRWDKEAFF
>-|TRBJ2-5|few|TRBV25-1
CASSEQGGETQYF
>-|TRBJ2-1|-|TRBV7-2
CASSLQARGRSVDEQFF
>-|TRBJ2-3|few|TRBV11-2
CASSFIQTTDTQYF
>-|TRBJ1-5|-|TRBV12-3/TRBV12-4
CASSLGQGRRNQPQHF
>TRBD1|-|-|TRBV7-9
CASSQGQGMTYEQYF
>-|TRBJ1-5|-|TRBV7-2
CASSSTGLRNQPQHF
>-|TRBJ1-2|-|TRBV4-1
CASSPAPNPNYGYTF
>-|TRBJ2-3|-|TRBV20-1
CSAREESYTQYF
>-|TRBJ2-1|-|TRBV12-3/TRBV12-4
CASSSSRGRGLALFF
>-|TRBJ2-1|few|TRBV24-1
CATSADPYSYNEQFF
>-|TRBJ1-2|-|TRBV28
CASSSPGTLDGYTF
>-|TRBJ1-1|few|TRBV29-1
CSVAREWGTTEAFF
>-|TRBJ1-1|few|TRBV7-2
CASSSSWGEVHTEAFF
>TRBD2|TRBJ2-7|-|TRBV12-3/TRBV12-4
CASSSLSGRVEQYF
>-|TRBJ1-2|-|TRBV3-1
CASSQVKGRLGGYTF
>TRBD1|TRBJ2-5|few|TRBV10-1
CATSEQGIGETQYF
>TRBD1|TRBJ2-1|-|TRBV3-1
CASSQETGANEQFF
>-|TRBJ2-1|-|TRBV5-1
CASSQLTQGENNEQFF
>-|TRBJ2-1|-|TRBV10-3
CAISDRDNANEQFF
>TRBD2|TRBJ2-7|-|TRBV19
CASSPGGGAYEQYF
>TRBD1|TRBJ1-1|few|TRBV11-2
CASSAQGQMNTEAFF
>TRBD1|TRBJ2-7|-|TRBV10-2
CASGTGSEQYF
>-|TRBJ2-7|few|TRBV15
CATSREGNLNEQYF
>-|TRBJ2-7|-|TRBV12-5
CASGRPLDSAYEQYF
>TRBD2|TRBJ2-1|-|TRBV12-3/TRBV12-4
CASRPSGGPLYNEQFF
>-|TRBJ2-7|-|TRBV21-1
CASKRGPRSGQYF
>-|TRBJ1-5|-|TRBV6-2/TRBV6-3
CASRRSFSNQPQHF